This T cell receptor (beta chain) was retrieved from a study of blood T cell repertoires in COVID-19. Overall study: The United States, Italy and Spain supplied acute and convalescent COVID-19 samples.

The age range of participants was about 18 to 100 years, with residence in 20 to 25 US areas. Germline CDR1 and CDR2: ENHRY and SYGVKD. There are 15 residues in the CDR3. V lost 0 bases to trimming and J lost 7 bases, with 16 bases between them. Measured with immunoSEQ multiplex PCR; TCRdb has only the in-frame clones, and not every one. The sample yields 400,000 to 550,000 clones, about 85% seen once. Sequencing was carried out using PBMCs or T cells enriched from blood (not recorded which). This clonotype was obtained from a woman aged 18-30 years with acute COVID-19. The chain carries TRBV10-3 and TRBJ2-7, with D hard to call. The CDR3 reads CAISESRIPVGEQYF. Here the CDR3 DNA reads TGTGCCATCAGTGAGTCTCGGATTCCCGTCGGGGAGCAGTACTTC.